This T cell receptor (beta chain) was sequenced during a study of blood T cell repertoires in COVID-19. Measured with immunoSEQ multiplex PCR; TCRdb has only the in-frame clones, and not every one. Here the sample spans approximately 190,000 clones, approximately 84% being singletons. The V gene's germline CDR1 is MNHNY and CDR2 SVGAGI (reference sequence). V was clipped by 8 bases and J by 0 bases, with 8 bases between them. The CDR3 is 12 residues long. The source material was peripheral blood. The chain joins TRBV6-6 to TRBJ2-7; perhaps TRBD1 as D (5 bases). The sequence came from a woman in her sixties or seventies with active or convalescent COVID-19. CDR3 in amino acids: CASGHGSYEQYF. CDR3 DNA sequence: TGTGCCAGCGGACATGGCTCCTACGAGCAGTACTTC.